A selection of T cell receptor beta chains follows, all from one sample in a study of T-cell reconstitution after alpha-beta-depleted transplantation in children. MiXCR was run by TCRdb on the PCR reads, yielding one entry per CDR3 protein. The repertoire has about 150,000 distinct CDR3 sequences, around 8.5% of them found once; the top ten carry around a sixth. The material sequenced was PBMCs, mostly from graft donor cells, taken 180 days after TCRalphabeta/CD19-depleted stem cell transplant. These receptors were taken from a female patient between 2 and 15 years old who had a stem cell transplant for congenital amegakaryocytic thrombocytopenia, so the T cells may come from the graft donor. The CDR3 runs from the conserved cysteine through the conserved F or W. D genes are given only for firm matches. Some rows mark clone size as missing; the rest say once, few, many or name a class of expanded clone.

>-|TRBJ2-3|few|TRBV7-2
TGTGCCAGCAGCAACCTGGGTCGCACAGATACGCAGTATTTT
CASSNLGRTDTQYF
>-|TRBJ1-1|few|TRBV14
TGTGCCAGCAGCCCCGGCTCCTTGACAGTGTTGAACACTGAAGCTTTCTTT
CASSPGSLTVLNTEAFF
>TRBD1|TRBJ2-4|-|TRBV5-1
TGCGCCAGCAGTTCTGCACCGGGACAGGGACCAAAAAACATTCAGTACTTC
CASSSAPGQGPKNIQYF
>TRBD1|TRBJ2-1|-|TRBV5-4
TGTGCCAGCAGCTTCGTTTTCGACAGGGACTACAATGAGCAGTTCTTC
CASSFVFDRDYNEQFF
>-|TRBJ1-4|few|TRBV5-5
TGTGCCAGCAGCATGCTGGACGGGATACCTAATGAAAAACTGTTTTTT
CASSMLDGIPNEKLFF
>-|TRBJ2-7|many|TRBV30
TGTGCCTGGAGTTTAGACGGGAGCGGCTCCTACGAGCAGTACTTC
CAWSLDGSGSYEQYF
>-|TRBJ2-5|once|TRBV5-1
TGCGCCAGCTCATTGAACGGAGAGACCCAGTACTTC
CASSLNGETQYF
>-|TRBJ2-3|-|TRBV20-1
TGCAGTGTAGGGGGGGGAATCACAGATACGCAGTATTTT
CSVGGGITDTQYF
>-|TRBJ1-5|many|TRBV16
TGTGCCAGCAGCCAATTCGCGGACGGTGATCAGCCCCAGCATTTT
CASSQFADGDQPQHF
>TRBD1|TRBJ2-3|many|TRBV5-1
TGCGCCAGCATCGGGGCAGGGGGAACAGATACGCAGTATTTT
CASIGAGGTDTQYF
>-|TRBJ2-3|few|TRBV20-1
TGCAGTGCTAGAGAAGGGATGCGCACCTTCACAGATACGCAGTATTTT
CSAREGMRTFTDTQYF
>-|TRBJ2-4|many|TRBV5-8
TGTGCCAGCAGCTTTAGTACCAAAAACATTCAGTACTTC
CASSFSTKNIQYF
>TRBD1|TRBJ2-3|many|TRBV5-1
TGCGCCAGCAGCTCTTACAGGGGGCGCAGCACAGATACGCAGTATTTT
CASSSYRGRSTDTQYF
>TRBD2|TRBJ2-3|many|TRBV11-2
TGTGCCAGCAGCTTAGGACTAGCGGGAGGCACAGATACGCAGTATTTT
CASSLGLAGGTDTQYF
>-|TRBJ2-7|many|TRBV20-1
TGCAGTGCTAGTGACGGGACCTACGAGCAGTACTTC
CSASDGTYEQYF
>-|TRBJ1-1|-|TRBV27
TGTGCCAGCAGTTTACACGGGAGCACTGAAGCTTTCTTT
CASSLHGSTEAFF
>TRBD2|TRBJ2-3|few|TRBV24-1
TGTGCCACCAGTGATGACTACGGGGGGGGGCCCACAGATACGCAGTATTTT
CATSDDYGGGPTDTQYF
>-|TRBJ2-7|few|TRBV6-2/TRBV6-3
TGTGCCAGCAGGCCGTCGGGCTCCCTCGGCGAGCAGTACTTC
CASRPSGSLGEQYF
>TRBD1|TRBJ1-1|few|TRBV29-1
TGCAGCGTTCTCTTTGACAGGGGAGCTTTCTTT
CSVLFDRGAFF
>TRBD1|TRBJ1-2|many|TRBV5-1
TGCGCCAGCAGCTGGACAGGGAACTATGGCTACACCTTC
CASSWTGNYGYTF
>TRBD1|TRBJ2-7|many|TRBV29-1
TGCAGCGTGGGGACAGGGGCGGCCCACGAGCAGTACTTC
CSVGTGAAHEQYF
>TRBD2|TRBJ2-1|few|TRBV24-1
TGTGCCACCAGTGACCCGGGACTAGCGGGAGATCATGGGAATGAGCAGTTCTTC
CATSDPGLAGDHGNEQFF
>TRBD1|TRBJ2-5|many|TRBV5-1
TGCGCCAGCAGCTTGGACAGGGGCGAAGAGACCCAGTACTTC
CASSLDRGEETQYF
>TRBD2|TRBJ2-7|many|TRBV28
TGTGCCAGCAGTTCCTTGGGACTAGACGAGCAGTACTTC
CASSSLGLDEQYF
>-|TRBJ2-1|few|TRBV6-2/TRBV6-3
TGTGCCACCCGGGAGTTCCACAATGAGCAGTTCTTC
CATREFHNEQFF